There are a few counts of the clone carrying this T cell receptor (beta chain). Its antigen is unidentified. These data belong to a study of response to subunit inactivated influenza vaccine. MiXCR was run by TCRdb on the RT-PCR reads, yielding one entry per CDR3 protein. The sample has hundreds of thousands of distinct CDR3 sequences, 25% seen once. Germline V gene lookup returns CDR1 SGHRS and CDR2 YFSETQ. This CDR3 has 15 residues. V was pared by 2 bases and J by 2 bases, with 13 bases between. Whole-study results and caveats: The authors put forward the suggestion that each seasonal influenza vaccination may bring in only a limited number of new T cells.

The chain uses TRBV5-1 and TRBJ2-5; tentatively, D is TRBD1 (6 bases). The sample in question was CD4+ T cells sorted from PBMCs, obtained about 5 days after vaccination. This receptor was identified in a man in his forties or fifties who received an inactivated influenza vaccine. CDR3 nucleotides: TGCGCCAGCAGCTTTGGGCGACAGGCGCAAGAGACCCAGTACTTC. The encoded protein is CASSFGRQAQETQYF.